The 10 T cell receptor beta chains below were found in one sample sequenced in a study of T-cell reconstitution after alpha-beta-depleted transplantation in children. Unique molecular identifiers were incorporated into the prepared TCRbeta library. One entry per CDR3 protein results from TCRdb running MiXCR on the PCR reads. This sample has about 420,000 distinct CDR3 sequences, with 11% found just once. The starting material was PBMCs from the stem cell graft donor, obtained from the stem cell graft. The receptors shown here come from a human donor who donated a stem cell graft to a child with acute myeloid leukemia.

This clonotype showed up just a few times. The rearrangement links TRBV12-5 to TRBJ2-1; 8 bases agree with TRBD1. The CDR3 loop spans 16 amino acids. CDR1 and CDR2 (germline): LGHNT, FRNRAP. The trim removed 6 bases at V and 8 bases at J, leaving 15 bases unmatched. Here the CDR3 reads CASGRGQDLESDEQFF. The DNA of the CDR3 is TGTGCTAGTGGCCGGGGACAGGACTTAGAGAGCGATGAGCAGTTCTTC.

The CDR3 DNA reads TGCAGTGCTAGAGAAGACTATAACACTGAAGCTTTCTTT. Its protein is CSAREDYNTEAFF. V gene TRBV20-1 combines with J gene TRBJ1-1; D uncertain. Germline CDR1 DFQATT, CDR2 SNEGSKA (reference sequence). This CDR3 contains 13 residues. Trimming took off 0 bases at V and 2 bases at J, with 7 bases between the two ends.

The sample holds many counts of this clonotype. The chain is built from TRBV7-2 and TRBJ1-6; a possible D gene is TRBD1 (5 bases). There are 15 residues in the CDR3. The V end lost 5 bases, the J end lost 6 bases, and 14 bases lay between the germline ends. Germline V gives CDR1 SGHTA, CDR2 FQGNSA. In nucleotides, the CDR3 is TGTGCCAGCAGCATAACCGGGGACGGTAATTCACCCCTCCACTTT. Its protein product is CASSITGDGNSPLHF. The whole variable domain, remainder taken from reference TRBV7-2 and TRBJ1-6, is GAGVSQSPSNKVTEKGKDVELRCDPISGHTALYWYRQSLGQGLEFLIYFQGNSAPDKSGLPSDRFSAERTGGSVSTLTIQRTQQEDSAVYLCASSITGDGNSPLHFGNGTRLTVT.

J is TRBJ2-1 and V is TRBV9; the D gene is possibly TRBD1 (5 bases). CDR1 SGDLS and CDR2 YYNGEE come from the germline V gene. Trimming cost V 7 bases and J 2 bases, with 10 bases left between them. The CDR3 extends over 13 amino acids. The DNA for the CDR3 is TGTGCCAGCTCCAGGGTCGCCTACAATGAGCAGTTCTTC. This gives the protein CASSRVAYNEQFF.

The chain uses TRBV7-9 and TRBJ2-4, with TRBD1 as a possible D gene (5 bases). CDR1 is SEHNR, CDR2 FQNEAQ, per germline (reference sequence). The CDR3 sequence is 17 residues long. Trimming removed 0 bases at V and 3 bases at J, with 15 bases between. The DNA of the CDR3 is TGTGCCAGCAGCTTAGCGCCGGTGGACACTATCAAAAACATTCAGTACTTC. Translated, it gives CASSLAPVDTIKNIQYF.

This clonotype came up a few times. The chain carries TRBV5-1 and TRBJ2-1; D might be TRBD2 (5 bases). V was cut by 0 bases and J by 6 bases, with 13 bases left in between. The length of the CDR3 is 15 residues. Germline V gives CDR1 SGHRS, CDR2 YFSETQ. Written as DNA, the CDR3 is TGCGCCAGCAGCTTGGATTGGAGGTCTGCCAATGAGCAGTTCTTC. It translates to CASSLDWRSANEQFF.

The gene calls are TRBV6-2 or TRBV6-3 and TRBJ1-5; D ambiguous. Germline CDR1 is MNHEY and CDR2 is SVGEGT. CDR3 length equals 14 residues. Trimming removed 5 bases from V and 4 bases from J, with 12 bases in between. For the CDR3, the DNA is TGTGCCAGCAGTGACCCGGGAGGAAATCAGCCCCAGCATTTT. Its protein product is CASSDPGGNQPQHF.

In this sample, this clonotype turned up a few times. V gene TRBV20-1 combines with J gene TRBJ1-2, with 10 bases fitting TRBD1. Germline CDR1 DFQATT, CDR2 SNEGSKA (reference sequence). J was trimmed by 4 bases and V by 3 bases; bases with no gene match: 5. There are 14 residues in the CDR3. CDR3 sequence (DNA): TGCAGTGCTAGCAAGACAGGGGGCAGCTATGGCTACACCTTC. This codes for CSASKTGGSYGYTF.

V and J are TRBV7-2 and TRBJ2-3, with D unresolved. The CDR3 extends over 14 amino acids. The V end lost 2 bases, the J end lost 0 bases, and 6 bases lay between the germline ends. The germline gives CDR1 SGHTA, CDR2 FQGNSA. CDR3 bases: TGTGCCAGCAGCTTAAGTTATAGCACAGATACGCAGTATTTT. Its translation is CASSLSYSTDTQYF.

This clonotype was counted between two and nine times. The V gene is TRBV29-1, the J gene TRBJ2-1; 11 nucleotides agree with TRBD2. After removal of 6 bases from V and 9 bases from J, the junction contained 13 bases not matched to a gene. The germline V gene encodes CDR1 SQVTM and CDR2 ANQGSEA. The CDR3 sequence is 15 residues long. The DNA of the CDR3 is TGCAGCGTCGGTCTAGCGGGGGGTTCCCGGAGTGAGCAGTTCTTC. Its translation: CSVGLAGGSRSEQFF.